One TCR beta chain is described in this entry. No antigen is known for it. This entry comes from a study of breast tumors, draining lymph nodes, adjacent tissues. Axillary draining lymph nodes of breast cancer patients supplied the node samples. General observations from the study: Tumor repertoires ranked between lymph nodes and nontumor tissue in diversity, with V and J gene preferences.

MiXCR was run by TCRdb on the multiplex PCR reads, yielding one entry per CDR3 protein. The profile shows some 100,000 distinct CDR3 sequences, 21% of them singletons. The V and J ends lost 4 bases and 1 base respectively, with 16 bases between them. This CDR3 region has 17 residues. CDR1 is MGHRA, CDR2 YSYEKL, per germline. The rearrangement joins TRBV4-1 to TRBJ1-4, with a tentative D call TRBD1 (6 bases). The sequence was collected from a female donor with breast cancer. Some clones in this sample may be carry-over from other donors' samples. Specimen: axillary lymph node tissue. The CDR3 spells CASSRTGIVGTNEKLFF. In DNA form, the CDR3 reads TGCGCCAGCAGCCGTACAGGGATAGTTGGAACTAATGAAAAACTGTTTTTT.